The entry that follows covers one TCR beta chain sequence. The CDR3 covers 16 residues. The V gene's germline CDR1 is SGHNT and CDR2 YYREEE (reference sequence). The V end lost 3 bases, the J end lost 11 bases, and 21 bases lay between the germline ends. These data originate in a study of blood T cell repertoires in COVID-19. Repertoires were generated with immunoSEQ multiplex PCR, while TCRdb's copy carries only in-frame clones and drops some. Among 260,000 or so clones listed, approximately 86% were seen once. The specimen was PBMCs or T cells enriched from blood (not recorded which). The chain combines TRBV5-4 with TRBJ1-6, with D tentatively TRBD1 (5 bases). This sequence originates from a woman aged 25 to 39 with acute COVID-19. CDR3 sequence reads: CASSSGQGGTGAPLHF. The CDR3, as DNA: TGTGCCAGCAGCTCTGGCCAAGGAGGGACTGGGGCACCCCTCCACTTT.